Sequencing of this T cell receptor (beta chain) was carried out in a study of monozygotic twins with inflammatory bowel disease. Notes on this clonotype: Its antigen is not known.

Findings and limits, study-wide: A reduction in TCRbeta diversity (inverse Simpson) was seen in IBD patients relative to healthy co-twins.

Germline assignment: CDR1 MNHNS and CDR2 SASEGT. This CDR3 has 16 residues. Eight cDNA synthesis reactions were run for every sample. Template switching was used to attach UMIs, which incorporated a 6-nucleotide sample barcode. TCRdb re-analyzed the 5' RACE reads; it lists each CDR3 protein once, without DNA. This sample's table reports fewer than 550,000 distinct CDR3 sequences. This receptor was obtained from a human donor with ulcerative colitis or Crohn's disease, or a healthy co-twin of an affected twin (not recorded which). The rearrangement uses TRBV6-1 and TRBJ2-3; the TCRdb D gene call, TRBD2, has no DNA to confirm it. Sequencing input: blood. CDR3 sequence: CASSRTSGSGTDTQYF.